Listed below are T cell receptor beta chains from one sample, sequenced in a study of PD-1 blockade in classical Hodgkin lymphoma. Sequencing used immunoSEQ multiplex PCR; TCRdb keeps in-frame clones, though not all of them. Counted here are approximately 98,000 clones, roughly nine tenths occurring once; the ten biggest clones make up about 20%. The sequencing used peripheral blood mononuclear cells (PBMCs), collected before the second cycle of nivolumab. Source of these receptors: a human donor with classical Hodgkin lymphoma. Each CDR3 is given with its conserved first and last residue. D genes are given only for firm matches. Rows may omit the clone size; those that give it use once, few, many or a size class.

cdr3_length: 13
d_call: NA
j_call: TRBJ1-1
v_call: TRBV6-6
clone_size: NA
cdr3_aa: CASRVDRRTEAFF
cdr3_nt: TGTGCCAGCAGGGTTGACAGGAGGACTGAAGCTTTCTTT

cdr3_length: 13
d_call: NA
j_call: TRBJ1-5
v_call: TRBV6-5
clone_size: NA
cdr3_aa: CASSFSLNQPQHF
cdr3_nt: TGTGCCAGCAGCTTCAGCCTAAATCAGCCCCAGCATTTT

cdr3_length: 16
d_call: NA
j_call: TRBJ1-2
v_call: TRBV6-5
clone_size: NA
cdr3_aa: CASSYSRGGDNYGYTF
cdr3_nt: TGTGCCAGCAGTTACTCAAGGGGGGGGGACAACTATGGCTACACCTTC

cdr3_length: 16
d_call: NA
j_call: TRBJ1-5
v_call: TRBV28
clone_size: NA
cdr3_aa: CASSPLTWRAPQPQHF
cdr3_nt: TGTGCCAGCAGTCCCCTGACGTGGAGGGCTCCTCAGCCCCAGCATTTT

cdr3_length: 13
d_call: NA
j_call: TRBJ1-2
v_call: TRBV6-5
clone_size: NA
cdr3_aa: CASSYVRESGYTF
cdr3_nt: TGTGCCAGCAGTTACGTTAGGGAGAGTGGCTACACCTTC

cdr3_length: 13
d_call: TRBD1
j_call: TRBJ1-1
v_call: TRBV5-6
clone_size: NA
cdr3_aa: CASSPGTGVVAFF
cdr3_nt: TGTGCCAGCAGCCCTGGGACAGGGGTCGTAGCTTTCTTT

cdr3_length: 11
d_call: NA
j_call: TRBJ2-1
v_call: TRBV11-2
clone_size: NA
cdr3_aa: CASSSVVEQFF
cdr3_nt: TGTGCCAGCAGCTCAGTTGTTGAGCAGTTCTTC

cdr3_length: 16
d_call: NA
j_call: TRBJ2-7
v_call: TRBV7-9
clone_size: NA
cdr3_aa: CASSLDSGSVFYEQYF
cdr3_nt: TGTGCCAGCAGCTTAGACTCAGGGAGTGTCTTCTACGAGCAGTACTTC

cdr3_length: 12
d_call: NA
j_call: TRBJ2-5
v_call: TRBV4-1
clone_size: NA
cdr3_aa: CASSGTQETQYF
cdr3_nt: TGCGCCAGCAGTGGGACACAGGAGACCCAGTACTTC

cdr3_length: 15
d_call: NA
j_call: TRBJ2-3
v_call: TRBV5-4
clone_size: NA
cdr3_aa: CASSLPSRVGDTQYF
cdr3_nt: TGTGCCAGCAGCTTGCCTAGCAGGGTTGGAGATACGCAGTATTTT

cdr3_length: 14
d_call: TRBD1
j_call: TRBJ1-2
v_call: TRBV10-3
clone_size: NA
cdr3_aa: CAISDRGRNYGYTF
cdr3_nt: TGTGCCATCAGTGACAGGGGGCGAAACTATGGCTACACCTTC

cdr3_length: 15
d_call: NA
j_call: TRBJ2-5
v_call: TRBV5-1
clone_size: NA
cdr3_aa: CASSVGPGAKETQYF
cdr3_nt: TGCGCCAGCAGCGTGGGACCCGGTGCGAAAGAGACCCAGTACTTC

cdr3_length: 19
d_call: TRBD2
j_call: TRBJ2-1
v_call: TRBV5-1
clone_size: NA
cdr3_aa: CASSRSLAGERSSYNEQFF
cdr3_nt: TGCGCCAGCAGCCGCTCACTAGCGGGAGAGCGGAGCTCCTACAATGAGCAGTTCTTC

cdr3_length: 11
d_call: NA
j_call: TRBJ1-1
v_call: TRBV28
clone_size: NA
cdr3_aa: CASITGLEAFF
cdr3_nt: TGTGCCAGCATTACAGGTCTGGAAGCTTTCTTT

cdr3_length: 14
d_call: NA
j_call: TRBJ2-1
v_call: TRBV19
clone_size: NA
cdr3_aa: CASSIAQGSNEQFF
cdr3_nt: TGTGCCAGTAGTATTGCACAGGGCTCCAATGAGCAGTTCTTC

cdr3_length: 14
d_call: NA
j_call: TRBJ2-1
v_call: TRBV11-2
clone_size: once
cdr3_aa: CASSLDEGYNEQFF
cdr3_nt: TGTGCCAGCAGCTTAGATGAGGGTTACAATGAGCAGTTCTTC

cdr3_length: 16
d_call: TRBD1
j_call: TRBJ2-1
v_call: TRBV2
clone_size: NA
cdr3_aa: CVTQGSGGQGLNEQFF
cdr3_nt: TGTGTTACGCAGGGCAGCGGCGGACAGGGACTCAATGAGCAGTTCTTC

cdr3_length: 14
d_call: NA
j_call: TRBJ1-3
v_call: TRBV2
clone_size: NA
cdr3_aa: CASRVGSSGNTIYF
cdr3_nt: TGTGCCAGCAGGGTCGGGAGCTCTGGAAACACCATATATTTT

cdr3_length: 11
d_call: NA
j_call: TRBJ1-1
v_call: TRBV7-2
clone_size: NA
cdr3_aa: CASSRNTEAFF
cdr3_nt: TGTGCCAGCAGCCGTAACACTGAAGCTTTCTTT

cdr3_length: 16
d_call: NA
j_call: TRBJ1-1
v_call: TRBV9
clone_size: NA
cdr3_aa: CASSVRGANLNTEAFF
cdr3_nt: TGTGCCAGCAGCGTAAGGGGGGCGAATTTGAACACTGAAGCTTTCTTT

cdr3_length: 12
d_call: NA
j_call: TRBJ2-3
v_call: TRBV10-3
clone_size: NA
cdr3_aa: CAISESTDTQYF
cdr3_nt: TGTGCCATCAGTGAGTCTACAGATACGCAGTATTTT

cdr3_length: 14
d_call: NA
j_call: TRBJ1-1
v_call: TRBV12-2
clone_size: NA
cdr3_aa: CASRLGHGNTEAFF
cdr3_nt: TGTGCAAGTCGCTTAGGACACGGGAACACTGAAGCTTTCTTT

cdr3_length: 16
d_call: NA
j_call: TRBJ2-5
v_call: TRBV4-2
clone_size: NA
cdr3_aa: CASSQASRTSQETQYF
cdr3_nt: TGTGCCAGCAGCCAAGCGTCCCGGACATCCCAAGAGACCCAGTACTTC

cdr3_length: 14
d_call: TRBD1
j_call: TRBJ2-5
v_call: TRBV6-1
clone_size: NA
cdr3_aa: CASSPGHRGGTQYF
cdr3_nt: TGTGCCAGCAGCCCGGGACACAGGGGCGGGACCCAGTACTTC

cdr3_length: 15
d_call: NA
j_call: TRBJ1-6
v_call: TRBV15
clone_size: once
cdr3_aa: CATSRVGGLNSPLHF
cdr3_nt: TGTGCCACCAGCAGAGTGGGGGGGCTCAATTCACCCCTCCACTTT

cdr3_length: 17
d_call: TRBD1
j_call: TRBJ2-2
v_call: TRBV7-9
clone_size: few
cdr3_aa: CASSLVSGTENTGELFF
cdr3_nt: TGTGCCAGCAGCTTAGTCTCTGGGACAGAGAACACCGGGGAGCTGTTTTTT

cdr3_length: 16
d_call: TRBD2
j_call: TRBJ2-7
v_call: TRBV4-3
clone_size: NA
cdr3_aa: CASSQDLGAGDYEQYF
cdr3_nt: TGCGCCAGCAGCCAAGATCTGGGAGCGGGGGACTACGAGCAGTACTTC

cdr3_length: 11
d_call: NA
j_call: TRBJ1-5
v_call: TRBV10-1
clone_size: NA
cdr3_aa: CAIRADQPQHF
cdr3_nt: TGCGCCATCCGGGCCGATCAGCCCCAGCATTTT

cdr3_length: 14
d_call: TRBD2
j_call: TRBJ2-1
v_call: TRBV27
clone_size: NA
cdr3_aa: CASSLSWTSNEQFF
cdr3_nt: TGTGCCAGCAGTTTATCGTGGACTAGCAATGAGCAGTTCTTC

cdr3_length: 12
d_call: NA
j_call: TRBJ1-3
v_call: TRBV12-5
clone_size: NA
cdr3_aa: CASGLWGNTIYF
cdr3_nt: TGTGCTAGTGGTTTGTGGGGAAACACCATATATTTT

cdr3_length: 12
d_call: TRBD1
j_call: TRBJ1-2
v_call: TRBV10-2
clone_size: NA
cdr3_aa: CASATGDRGYTF
cdr3_nt: TGCGCCAGCGCGACAGGGGACCGTGGCTACACCTTC

cdr3_length: 16
d_call: TRBD2
j_call: TRBJ2-1
v_call: TRBV14
clone_size: NA
cdr3_aa: CASSQVTSGRSNEQFF
cdr3_nt: TGTGCCAGCAGCCAAGTAACTAGCGGGAGGTCAAATGAGCAGTTCTTC

cdr3_length: 13
d_call: NA
j_call: TRBJ2-7
v_call: TRBV28
clone_size: NA
cdr3_aa: CASSLGGNYEQYF
cdr3_nt: TGTGCCAGCAGTTTAGGGGGTAACTACGAGCAGTACTTC

cdr3_length: 13
d_call: NA
j_call: TRBJ1-1
v_call: TRBV5-6
clone_size: NA
cdr3_aa: CASSPLDSQQAFF
cdr3_nt: TGTGCCAGCAGCCCACTGGACAGTCAACAAGCTTTCTTT

cdr3_length: 13
d_call: NA
j_call: TRBJ2-3
v_call: TRBV7-9
clone_size: once
cdr3_aa: CASSITYTDTQYF
cdr3_nt: TGTGCCAGCAGCATAACTTACACAGATACGCAGTATTTT

cdr3_length: 15
d_call: TRBD1
j_call: TRBJ2-1
v_call: TRBV14
clone_size: NA
cdr3_aa: CASSHWTGGRNEQFF
cdr3_nt: TGTGCCAGCAGCCACTGGACAGGGGGTAGGAATGAGCAGTTCTTC

cdr3_length: 11
d_call: NA
j_call: TRBJ1-2
v_call: TRBV5-8
clone_size: NA
cdr3_aa: CASSLVGGYTF
cdr3_nt: TGTGCCAGCAGCTTGGTGGGGGGCTACACCTTC

cdr3_length: 15
d_call: NA
j_call: TRBJ1-1
v_call: TRBV7-9
clone_size: NA
cdr3_aa: CASSLNPNLNTEAFF
cdr3_nt: TGTGCCAGCAGCTTAAATCCCAACTTGAACACTGAAGCTTTCTTT

cdr3_length: 15
d_call: TRBD1
j_call: TRBJ1-1
v_call: TRBV19
clone_size: NA
cdr3_aa: CASSTSTGKYTEAFF
cdr3_nt: TGTGCCAGTAGTACCTCGACAGGGAAATACACTGAAGCTTTCTTT

cdr3_length: 13
d_call: TRBD2
j_call: TRBJ2-1
v_call: TRBV27
clone_size: NA
cdr3_aa: CASSTSGHNEQFF
cdr3_nt: TGTGCCAGCAGTACTAGCGGCCACAATGAGCAGTTCTTC

cdr3_length: 16
d_call: TRBD1
j_call: TRBJ1-2
v_call: TRBV10-2
clone_size: NA
cdr3_aa: CASSRDNRGYNYGYTF
cdr3_nt: TGCGCCAGCAGTAGGGATAACAGGGGCTACAACTATGGCTACACCTTC

cdr3_length: 16
d_call: TRBD1
j_call: TRBJ2-5
v_call: TRBV5-1
clone_size: NA
cdr3_aa: CASSLGPGGSQETQYF
cdr3_nt: TGCGCCAGCAGCTTGGGACCAGGGGGCTCTCAAGAGACCCAGTACTTC

cdr3_length: 12
d_call: TRBD2
j_call: TRBJ2-7
v_call: TRBV14
clone_size: NA
cdr3_aa: CASSRASGSYHF
cdr3_nt: TGTGCCAGCAGTCGCGCTAGCGGGAGTTACCACTTC

cdr3_length: 15
d_call: NA
j_call: TRBJ2-7
v_call: TRBV12-2
clone_size: NA
cdr3_aa: CASRLGRGPSYEQYF
cdr3_nt: TGTGCAAGTCGCTTAGGACGGGGGCCGTCTTACGAGCAGTACTTC

cdr3_length: 15
d_call: TRBD1
j_call: TRBJ1-5
v_call: TRBV6-5
clone_size: few
cdr3_aa: CASRPTGTGNQPQHF
cdr3_nt: TGTGCCAGCAGACCCACCGGGACAGGGAATCAGCCCCAGCATTTT

cdr3_length: 15
d_call: TRBD1
j_call: TRBJ1-4
v_call: TRBV6-6
clone_size: NA
cdr3_aa: CASSFLQGDNEKLFF
cdr3_nt: TGTGCCAGCAGTTTCTTACAGGGGGATAATGAAAAACTGTTTTTT

cdr3_length: 14
d_call: NA
j_call: TRBJ2-2
v_call: TRBV30
clone_size: NA
cdr3_aa: CAWSVLKYTGELFF
cdr3_nt: TGTGCCTGGAGTGTATTAAAGTACACCGGGGAGCTGTTTTTT

cdr3_length: 13
d_call: NA
j_call: TRBJ2-7
v_call: TRBV27
clone_size: NA
cdr3_aa: CASSLQISYEQYF
cdr3_nt: TGTGCCAGCAGTTTACAAATCTCCTACGAGCAGTACTTC

cdr3_length: 13
d_call: NA
j_call: TRBJ1-5
v_call: TRBV27
clone_size: NA
cdr3_aa: CASSWTAFAAQHF
cdr3_nt: TGTGCCAGCAGTTGGACCGCGTTCGCTGCCCAGCATTTT

cdr3_length: 14
d_call: TRBD1
j_call: TRBJ2-7
v_call: TRBV7-9
clone_size: NA
cdr3_aa: CASSFRRQGLVQYF
cdr3_nt: TGTGCCAGCAGCTTCCGGCGACAGGGCCTTGTGCAGTACTTC

cdr3_length: 12
d_call: NA
j_call: TRBJ2-7
v_call: TRBV5-1
clone_size: NA
cdr3_aa: CASSTDTYEQYF
cdr3_nt: TGCGCCAGCAGCACTGACACCTACGAGCAGTACTTC

cdr3_length: 16
d_call: NA
j_call: TRBJ2-1
v_call: TRBV7-9
clone_size: NA
cdr3_aa: CASSFHHSPTYNEQFF
cdr3_nt: TGTGCCAGCAGCTTCCATCACTCCCCGACCTACAATGAGCAGTTCTTC

cdr3_length: 15
d_call: NA
j_call: TRBJ2-7
v_call: TRBV28
clone_size: NA
cdr3_aa: CASKKGSRDNNEQYF
cdr3_nt: TGTGCCAGCAAGAAAGGGTCGCGGGACAATAACGAGCAGTACTTC

cdr3_length: 19
d_call: TRBD2
j_call: TRBJ2-3
v_call: TRBV5-4
clone_size: NA
cdr3_aa: CASSFVIGLAKERADTQYF
cdr3_nt: TGTGCCAGCAGCTTCGTAATAGGACTAGCAAAAGAAAGGGCAGATACGCAGTATTTT